A single sample is the source of the 30 T cell receptor beta chains below, sequenced in a study of shared clonotypes between healthy human individuals. Sequencing was performed with immunoSEQ multiplex PCR; in TCRdb, only in-frame clones are kept and a portion is missing. This table holds about 1 million clones, about 70% found once. The specimen was memory CD4+ T cells sorted from blood. Documented subset: CD45RA-negative fraction. The receptor set was obtained from a man aged 18 to 30 in good health.

In its sample, this clone was seen once. The rearrangement links TRBV5-1 to TRBJ2-5; 8 nucleotides match TRBD2. The J call may be mistaken, given a closer DNA end match to TRBJ2-7. The CDR3 is made up of 15 amino acids. CDR1 and CDR2 (germline): SGHRS, YFSETQ. Here the CDR3 DNA reads TGCGCCAGCAGCCCCGGGAGGGTCGCGGGGAACGAGCAGTACTTC. Translation gives CASSPGRVAGNEQYF.

The CDR3 spells CASSQDSFSGNTIYF. In DNA, the CDR3 is TGCGCCAGCAGCCAAGATTCGTTCTCTGGAAACACCATATATTTT. The V call is TRBV4-1, the J call TRBJ1-3; D remains ambiguous. Germline V CDR1 and CDR2: MGHRA, YSYEKL. This CDR3 has 15 residues. With 0 bases removed from V and 0 bases from J, the gap between germline ends came to 6 bases.

The V and J genes are TRBV14 and TRBJ1-6; 8 bases align to TRBD1. CDR1 is SGHDN and CDR2 is FVKESK in the germline V gene. The ends lost 1 base at V and 10 bases at J; junction bases unmatched: 6. The length of the CDR3 is 15 residues. The CDR3 DNA is TGTGCCAGCAGCCAAGTAACAGGGGGTTCGTCACCCCTCCACTTT. Protein sequence: CASSQVTGGSSPLHF.

The chain combines TRBV6-6 with TRBJ2-7; D is uncertain. The V and J ends lost 7 bases and 1 base respectively, with 14 bases between them. From germline, CDR1 is MNHNY and CDR2 SVGAGI (reference sequence). The CDR3 is 14 residues long. The CDR3 DNA is TGTGCCAGCAAGAAAGGGCAGGTGTCCTACGAGCAGTACTTC. Protein: CASKKGQVSYEQYF.

This sequence joins TRBV4-1 and TRBJ2-2; 12 nucleotides match TRBD2. The CDR3 is 19 amino acids. V was clipped by 0 bases and J by 2 bases; unmatched bases: 7. Germline V gene sequence: CDR1 MGHRA, CDR2 YSYEKL. The CDR3, as DNA: TGCGCCAGCAGCCAAGATCGGTCTAGCGGGAGGGCCAACACCGGGGAGCTGTTTTTT. Translated: CASSQDRSSGRANTGELFF.

The chain is built from TRBV30 and TRBJ1-3; D gene ambiguous. Germline CDR1 is GTSNPN and CDR2 is SVGIG (reference sequence). CDR3 size: 14 residues. V lost 2 bases and J lost 1, with 9 bases in between. The CDR3: CAWSRGHSGNTIYF. The DNA of the CDR3 is TGTGCCTGGAGTCGGGGTCATTCTGGAAACACCATATATTTT. Looking up the rest from reference TRBV30 and TRBJ1-3 gives the full variable domain: SQTIHQWPATLVQPVGSPLSLECTVEGTSNPNLYWYRQAAGRGLQLLFYSVGIGQISSEVPQNLSASRPQDRQFILSSKKLLLSDSGFYLCAWSRGHSGNTIYFGEGSWLTVV.

The sample holds one count of this clone. The genes are TRBV19 and TRBJ1-5; unclear D gene. Per germline, CDR1 LNHDA and CDR2 SQIVND (reference sequence). The V gene lost 3 bases and the J gene lost 6 bases, with 15 bases spanning the gap. The CDR3 sequence is 15 residues long. CDR3 protein: CASSIGREAGQPQHF. CDR3 DNA: TGTGCCAGTAGTATTGGACGGGAGGCCGGTCAGCCCCAGCATTTT.

The chain has TRBV27 and TRBJ2-7; 7 nucleotides match TRBD1. This CDR3 spans 14 amino acids. V shed 4 bases and J 6 bases; nucleotides not matched to a gene: 9. Looked up from germline, CDR1 is MNHEY and CDR2 is SMNVEV (reference sequence). CDR3 nucleotides: TGTGCCAGCAGTTCCCGAGAGGGGGCAAGCGAGCAGTACTTC. The encoded protein is CASSSREGASEQYF.

The V and J genes are TRBV5-1 and TRBJ1-1; no reliable D call. The germline V gene has CDR1 SGHRS and CDR2 YFSETQ. The ends were cut back, 4 bases at V and 1 base at J, with 11 bases in the middle. The CDR3 consists of 14 residues. In nucleotides, the CDR3 is TGCGCCAGCAGCACCCCCTCCGGGAACACTGAAGCTTTCTTT. This sequence encodes CASSTPSGNTEAFF.

This chain uses TRBV6-5 with TRBJ1-3; weak D call: TRBD1 (5 bases). V lost 5 bases, J lost 0 bases, and 8 bases lay in between. Germline V gene lookup returns CDR1 MNHEY and CDR2 SVGAGI. This CDR3 has 14 amino acids. CDR3: CASSTTASGNTIYF. The CDR3 region has the DNA TGTGCCAGCAGTACGACAGCCTCTGGAAACACCATATATTTT.

The gene calls are TRBV27 and TRBJ1-5, with a tentative D call TRBD1 (5 bases). CDR1 MNHEY and CDR2 SMNVEV come from the germline V gene (reference sequence). The length of the CDR3 is 18 residues. V shed 9 bases and J shed 5 bases, with 29 bases lying between them. The CDR3 loop reads CASSLRLADRPPHQPQHF. In DNA, the CDR3 is TGTGCCAGTAGCCTACGGCTTGCTGACAGACCTCCTCATCAGCCCCAGCATTTT.

V is TRBV5-1 and J is TRBJ2-3, with 11 bases matching TRBD2. This CDR3 is 17 amino acids long. Germline-derived CDR1 and CDR2 are SGHRS and YFSETQ. J lost 2 bases, V lost 0 bases, and 5 bases had no gene match. The CDR3 loop is CASSLDTSGSTTDTQYF. The CDR3 DNA follows: TGCGCCAGCAGCTTGGACACTAGCGGGAGTACCACAGATACGCAGTATTTT.

The table lists this clone with a few counts. The chain joins TRBV19 to TRBJ2-5, with D maybe TRBD2 (5 bases). Germline V lookup: CDR1 LNHDA, CDR2 SQIVND (reference sequence). Deletions cut 7 bases from V and 5 bases from J, with 14 bases between. The CDR3 consists of 13 residues. CDR3 bases: TGTGCCAGTACGCCGGGGAAAGGGGAGACCCAGTACTTC. Translation: CASTPGKGETQYF. The entire variable domain, with the rest obtained from reference TRBV19 and TRBJ2-5, is as follows: DGGITQSPKYLFRKEGQNVTLSCEQNLNHDAMYWYRQDPGQGLRLIYYSQIVNDFQKGDIAEGYSVSREKKESFPLTVTSAQKNPTAFYLCASTPGKGETQYFGPGTRLLVL.

The chain uses TRBV5-4 and TRBJ1-1; 7 nucleotides match TRBD1. Trimming at V came to 6 bases and at J to 1 base, leaving 9 bases not matched to a gene. CDR1 and CDR2 from the germline V gene are SGHNT and YYREEE (reference sequence). The CDR3 has 15 residues. The CDR3 here is CASTRTAGGNTEAFF. The CDR3 DNA reads TGTGCCAGCACCCGTACGGCAGGGGGGAACACTGAAGCTTTCTTT.

This chain uses TRBV10-3 with TRBJ1-6; 12 nucleotides align to TRBD1. The junction had 5 bases not matched to a gene; V was cut back by 7 bases and J by 7 bases. The CDR3 has 15 residues. The germline V gene encodes CDR1 ENHRY and CDR2 SYGVKD. The CDR3: CAIKEGTGGNSPLHF. The DNA for the CDR3 is TGTGCCATCAAGGAAGGGACAGGGGGCAATTCACCCCTCCACTTT.

This chain links TRBV10-2 with TRBJ1-1; D is uncertain. Trimming took 2 bases from V and 7 from J, leaving 17 bases between them. From germline, CDR1 is WSHSY and CDR2 SAAADI. The CDR3 is 15 amino acids. In DNA, the CDR3 is TGCGCCAGCAGTGAGCCGAAGGCTTGGGCCGGTGAAGCTTTCTTT. Translated, it gives CASSEPKAWAGEAFF.

This clone turned up a few times. The CDR3 here is CASSIAILDTQYF. The DNA of the CDR3 is TGTGCCAGTAGTATAGCCATCCTAGATACGCAGTATTTT. The chain employs TRBV19 and TRBJ2-3; D is unclear. The V and J ends lost 1 base and 5 bases respectively, with 7 bases between them. CDR3 size: 13 residues. The germline CDR1 and CDR2 sequences are LNHDA and SQIVND (reference sequence).

V is TRBV10-3 and J is TRBJ2-3; 7 bases map to TRBD2. V was pared by 4 bases and J by 0 bases, with 10 bases of the junction left unmatched. The CDR3 is made up of 17 amino acids. CDR1 ENHRY and CDR2 SYGVKD come from the germline V gene. DNA for the CDR3: TGTGCCATCAGTGGGCCCCCCGTTAGCGGGAGCACAGATACGCAGTATTTT. Translating it yields CAISGPPVSGSTDTQYF.

The rearrangement uses TRBV4-1 and TRBJ2-7; 7 bases match TRBD1. The CDR3 extends over 16 amino acids. Trimming took 3 bases from V and 2 from J; bases not matched to a gene: 10. CDR1 and CDR2 (germline): MGHRA, YSYEKL. In DNA, the CDR3 is TGCGCCAGCAGCCACCCAGGGGGTAAAGGGCCCTACGAGCAGTACTTC. Translated, it gives CASSHPGGKGPYEQYF.

The chain employs TRBV30 and TRBJ2-3, with a weak D call TRBD1 (6 bases). Germline loops: CDR1 GTSNPN, CDR2 SVGIG (reference sequence). This CDR3 has 14 amino acids. Trimming removed 4 bases from V and 3 bases from J, with 14 bases in between. CDR3 in DNA: TGTGCCTGGACAATCCAGGGGCTAACAGATACGCAGTATTTT. It codes for CAWTIQGLTDTQYF.

The V and J genes are TRBV29-1 and TRBJ2-5, with 13 bases lining up with TRBD2. In germline, CDR1 is SQVTM, CDR2 ANQGSEA. Germline trimming cut 4 bases from V and 5 bases from J; bases unmatched to any gene: 4. This CDR3 contains 14 residues. CDR3 residues: CSVGLTSGGETQYF. As DNA, the CDR3 is TGCAGCGTTGGGCTGACTAGCGGGGGGGAGACCCAGTACTTC. The full variable domain, in which reference TRBV29-1 and TRBJ2-5 provide the parts outside the CDR3, is SAVISQKPSRDICQRGTSLTIQCQVDSQVTMMFWYRQQPGQSLTLIATANQGSEATYESGFVIDKFPISRPNLTFSTLTVSNMSPEDSSIYLCSVGLTSGGETQYFGPGTRLLVL.

Only a few counts were recorded for this clone. The chain has TRBV6-5 and TRBJ2-7; D assignment may be TRBD1 or TRBD2 (5 bases each). Germline CDR1 and CDR2: MNHEY and SVGAGI. Trimming cost V 6 bases and J 3 bases, with 18 bases left between them. The CDR3 sequence is 15 residues long. CDR3 sequence: CASSKGPYGDYEQYF. The CDR3 nucleotides read TGTGCCAGCAGCAAGGGACCCTATGGGGACTACGAGCAGTACTTC.

The chain uses TRBV10-3 and TRBJ1-6; TRBD1 matches 11 bases. This CDR3 has 16 amino acids. Germline V CDR1 and CDR2: ENHRY, SYGVKD. Unmatched junction bases numbered 3, after V lost 0 bases and J lost 8 bases. In DNA, the CDR3 is TGTGCCATCAGTGAGTCGGGGACAGGGGGAGATTCACCCCTCCACTTT. Its protein product is CAISESGTGGDSPLHF.

This clone showed up just a few times. The CDR3 protein is CASSNRDRGSEKLFF. In nucleotides, the CDR3 is TGTGCCAGCAGCAACCGGGACAGGGGTAGTGAAAAACTGTTTTTT. The chain employs TRBV7-2 and TRBJ1-4, with 10 bases lining up with TRBD1. V gave up 5 bases and J gave up 7 bases; unmatched junction bases: 7. CDR1 is SGHTA, CDR2 FQGNSA, per germline. This CDR3 region has 15 residues.

This chain connects TRBV5-5 to TRBJ1-5; D is ambiguous. The germline gives CDR1 SGHKS, CDR2 YYEKEE (reference sequence). The V end was cut by 0 bases, the J end by 5 bases, with 9 bases between. The CDR3 contains 14 residues. CDR3 coding DNA: TGTGCCAGCAGCTTGGCCGCGGGGTATCAGCCCCAGCATTTT. This translates into CASSLAAGYQPQHF.

A word on this clone: This sample includes further DNA sequences coding for the same CDR3. The chain recombines TRBV19 with TRBJ2-5; D unclear. The V gene's germline CDR1 is LNHDA and CDR2 SQIVND (reference sequence). The CDR3 length is 13 residues. V was pared by 2 bases and J by 2 bases, with 6 bases between. The CDR3 spells CASSISVQETQYF. The CDR3, as DNA: TGTGCCAGTAGTATATCGGTTCAAGAGACCCAGTACTTC. Based on the CDR3 plus reference TRBV19 and TRBJ2-5, the full variable domain is DGGITQSPKYLFRKEGQNVTLSCEQNLNHDAMYWYRQDPGQGLRLIYYSQIVNDFQKGDIAEGYSVSREKKESFPLTVTSAQKNPTAFYLCASSISVQETQYFGPGTRLLVL.

The chain joins TRBV27 to TRBJ2-3; D not resolved. Germline V lookup: CDR1 MNHEY, CDR2 SMNVEV (reference sequence). The CDR3 is 12 residues long. The ends were cut back, 4 bases at V and 8 bases at J, with 10 bases in the middle. Here the CDR3 DNA reads TGTGCCAGCAGTTACGGCATTGGTACGCAGTATTTT. Translated, it gives CASSYGIGTQYF.

This chain connects TRBV5-1 to TRBJ1-2; 10 bases align to TRBD1. The CDR3 is 15 amino acids. V lost 3 bases, J lost 8 bases, and 10 bases stayed unmatched. Germline CDR1 is SGHRS and CDR2 is YFSETQ. The CDR3: CASSSETGGYEGYTF. DNA for the CDR3: TGCGCCAGCAGCTCTGAGACAGGGGGCTATGAGGGCTACACCTTC.

About this clone: The junction and the germline gene differ at one end; a read error may be behind it. V gene TRBV7-7 combines with J gene TRBJ1-5; maybe TRBD1 (6 bases). This CDR3 is 18 amino acids long. The germline V gene encodes CDR1 SSHAT and CDR2 FNYEAQ (reference sequence). The chain's CDR3 is CASSPPVKGEGGDQPQHF. The CDR3 nucleotides read TGTGCTAGCAGCCCCCCCGTAAAAGGGGAGGGGGGGGATCAGCCCCAGCATTTT. Using reference TRBV7-7 and TRBJ1-5 for the parts outside the CDR3, the full variable domain is GAGVSQSPRYKVTKRGQDVTLRCDPISSHATLYWYQQALGQGPEFLTYFNYEAQPDKSGLPSDRFSAERPEGSISTLTIQRTEQRDSAMYRCASSPPVKGEGGDQPQHFGDGTRLSIL.

The J gene is TRBJ2-2, the V gene TRBV5-1; D unresolved. V gave up 0 bases and J gave up 5 bases, with 14 bases separating them. CDR1 is SGHRS, CDR2 YFSETQ, per germline. The length of the CDR3 is 16 residues. The CDR3, as DNA: TGCGCCAGCAGCTTGGTAGCAGCCCCCAGGACCGGGGAGCTGTTTTTT. Its translation: CASSLVAAPRTGELFF.